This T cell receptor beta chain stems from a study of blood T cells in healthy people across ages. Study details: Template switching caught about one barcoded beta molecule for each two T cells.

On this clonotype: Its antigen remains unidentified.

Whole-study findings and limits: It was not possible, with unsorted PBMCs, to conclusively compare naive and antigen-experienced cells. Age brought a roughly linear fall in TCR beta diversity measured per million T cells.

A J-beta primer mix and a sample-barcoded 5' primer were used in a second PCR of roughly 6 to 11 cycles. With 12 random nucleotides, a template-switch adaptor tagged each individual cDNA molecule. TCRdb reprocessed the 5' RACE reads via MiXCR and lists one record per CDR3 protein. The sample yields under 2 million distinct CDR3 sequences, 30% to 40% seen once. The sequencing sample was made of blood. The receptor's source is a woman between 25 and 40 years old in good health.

CDR3 sequence (DNA): TGTGCCAGCAGCTTCCCGACATTCTCGACGGACAGGGCCACTGAAGCTTTCTTT. Amino acid sequence: CASSFPTFSTDRATEAFF. The V and J genes are TRBV11-1 and TRBJ1-1; 8 bases map to TRBD1. From germline, CDR1 is SGHAT and CDR2 FQDESV (reference sequence). The CDR3 totals 18 residues. V shed 3 bases, J shed 4 bases, and the junction held 16 bases outside the gene matches.